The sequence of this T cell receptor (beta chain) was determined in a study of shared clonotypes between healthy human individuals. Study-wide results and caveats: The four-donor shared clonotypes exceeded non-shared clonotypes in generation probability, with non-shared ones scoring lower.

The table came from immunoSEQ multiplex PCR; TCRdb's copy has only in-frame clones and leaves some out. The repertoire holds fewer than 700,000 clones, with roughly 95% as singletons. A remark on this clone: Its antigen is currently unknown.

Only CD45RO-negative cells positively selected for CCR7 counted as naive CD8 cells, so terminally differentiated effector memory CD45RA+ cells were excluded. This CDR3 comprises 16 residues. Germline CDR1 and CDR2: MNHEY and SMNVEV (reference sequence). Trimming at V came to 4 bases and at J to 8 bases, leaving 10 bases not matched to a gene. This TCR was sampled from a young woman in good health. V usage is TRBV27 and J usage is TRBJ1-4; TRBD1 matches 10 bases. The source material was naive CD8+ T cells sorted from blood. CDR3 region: CASSSRQGAVGEKLFF. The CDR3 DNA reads TGTGCCAGCAGTTCCCGACAGGGGGCAGTGGGAGAAAAACTGTTTTTT.